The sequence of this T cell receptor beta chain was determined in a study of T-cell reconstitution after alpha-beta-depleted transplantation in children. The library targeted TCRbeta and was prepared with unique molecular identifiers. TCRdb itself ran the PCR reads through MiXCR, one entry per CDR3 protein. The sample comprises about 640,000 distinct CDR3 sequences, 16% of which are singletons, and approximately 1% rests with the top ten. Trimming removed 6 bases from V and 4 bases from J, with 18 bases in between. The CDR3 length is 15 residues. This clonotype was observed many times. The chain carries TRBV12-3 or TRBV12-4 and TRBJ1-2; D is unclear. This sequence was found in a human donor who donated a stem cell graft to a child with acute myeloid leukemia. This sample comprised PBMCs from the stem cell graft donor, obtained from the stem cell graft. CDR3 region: CASSPTGLIGYGYTF. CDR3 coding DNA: TGTGCCAGCAGCCCAACGGGTCTGATCGGCTATGGCTACACCTTC.